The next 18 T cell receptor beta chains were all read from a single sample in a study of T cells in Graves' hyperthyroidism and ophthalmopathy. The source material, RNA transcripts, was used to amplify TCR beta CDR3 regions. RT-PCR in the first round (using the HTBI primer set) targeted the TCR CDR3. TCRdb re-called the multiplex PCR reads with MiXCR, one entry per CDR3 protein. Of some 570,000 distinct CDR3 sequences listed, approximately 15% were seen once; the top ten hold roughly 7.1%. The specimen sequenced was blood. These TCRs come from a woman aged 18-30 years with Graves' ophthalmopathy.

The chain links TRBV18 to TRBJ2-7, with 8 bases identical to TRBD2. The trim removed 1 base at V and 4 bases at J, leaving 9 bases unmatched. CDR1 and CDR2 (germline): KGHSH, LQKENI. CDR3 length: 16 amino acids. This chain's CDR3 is CASSPLERENRYEQYF. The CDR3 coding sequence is TGTGCCAGCTCACCACTAGAGCGGGAGAACCGTTACGAGCAGTACTTC.

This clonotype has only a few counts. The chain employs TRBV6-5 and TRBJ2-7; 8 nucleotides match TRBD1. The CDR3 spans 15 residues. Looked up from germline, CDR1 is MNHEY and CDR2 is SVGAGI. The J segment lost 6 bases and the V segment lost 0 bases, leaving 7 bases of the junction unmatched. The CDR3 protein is CASSYSARGLPEQYF. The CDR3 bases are TGTGCCAGCAGTTACTCGGCCAGGGGGCTTCCCGAGCAGTACTTC.

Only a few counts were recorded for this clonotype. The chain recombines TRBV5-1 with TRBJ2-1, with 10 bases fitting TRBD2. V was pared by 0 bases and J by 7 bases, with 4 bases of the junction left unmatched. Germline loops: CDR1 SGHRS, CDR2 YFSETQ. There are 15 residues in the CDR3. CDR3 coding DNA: TGCGCCAGCAGCTTGGGGGCTAGCGGGAGAAATGAGCAGTTCTTC. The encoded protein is CASSLGASGRNEQFF.

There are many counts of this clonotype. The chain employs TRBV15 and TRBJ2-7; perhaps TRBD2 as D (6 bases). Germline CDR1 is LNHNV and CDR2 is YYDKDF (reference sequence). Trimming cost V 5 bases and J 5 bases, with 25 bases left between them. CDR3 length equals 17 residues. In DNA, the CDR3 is TGTGCCACCAGCGACGCCCCCCGGAGGGGAAGGACCCACGAGCAGTACTTC. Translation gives CATSDAPRRGRTHEQYF.

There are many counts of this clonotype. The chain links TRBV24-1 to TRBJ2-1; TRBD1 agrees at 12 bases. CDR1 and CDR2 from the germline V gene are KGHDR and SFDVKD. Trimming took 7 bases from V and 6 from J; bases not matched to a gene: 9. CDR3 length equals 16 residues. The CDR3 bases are TGTGCCACCAGCGATCGCGGGACAGGGGGCCTCAATGAGCAGTTCTTC. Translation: CATSDRGTGGLNEQFF.

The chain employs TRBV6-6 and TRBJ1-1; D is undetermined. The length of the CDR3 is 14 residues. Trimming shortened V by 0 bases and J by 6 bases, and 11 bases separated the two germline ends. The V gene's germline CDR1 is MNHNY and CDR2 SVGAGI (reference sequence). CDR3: CASSYSWGGSEAFF. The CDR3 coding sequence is TGTGCCAGCAGTTACTCATGGGGAGGGTCTGAAGCTTTCTTT.

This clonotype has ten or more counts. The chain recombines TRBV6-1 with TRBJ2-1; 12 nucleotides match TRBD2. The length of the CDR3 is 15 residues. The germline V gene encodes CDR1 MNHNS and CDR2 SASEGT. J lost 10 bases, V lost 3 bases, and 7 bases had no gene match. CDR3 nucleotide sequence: TGTGCCAGCAGTGATAGGACTAGCGGGAAGGGGGAGCAGTTCTTC. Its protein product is CASSDRTSGKGEQFF.

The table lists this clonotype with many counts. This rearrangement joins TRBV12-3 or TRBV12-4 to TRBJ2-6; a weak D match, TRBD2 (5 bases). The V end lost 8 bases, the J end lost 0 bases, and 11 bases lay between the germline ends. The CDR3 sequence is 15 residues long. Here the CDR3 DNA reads TGTGCCAGCTCCTCAGAGGGCTCTGGGGCCAACGTCCTGACTTTC. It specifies CASSSEGSGANVLTF.

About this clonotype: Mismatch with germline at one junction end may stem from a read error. The CDR3 spells CASSTTGGSGSPLHF. The CDR3, as DNA: TGCGCCAGCAGCACGACAGGGGGATCGGGGTCACCCCTCCACTTT. The gene calls are TRBV11-1 and TRBJ1-6; 9 bases agree with TRBD1. CDR1 and CDR2 from the germline V gene are SGHAT and FQDESV (reference sequence). This CDR3 has 15 residues.

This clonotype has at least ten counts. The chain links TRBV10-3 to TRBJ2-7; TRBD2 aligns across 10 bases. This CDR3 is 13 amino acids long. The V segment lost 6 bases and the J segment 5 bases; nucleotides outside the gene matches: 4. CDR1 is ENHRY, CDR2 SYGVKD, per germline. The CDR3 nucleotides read TGTGCCATCAGGGCTAGCGGGAGCGACGAGCAGTACTTC. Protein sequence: CAIRASGSDEQYF.

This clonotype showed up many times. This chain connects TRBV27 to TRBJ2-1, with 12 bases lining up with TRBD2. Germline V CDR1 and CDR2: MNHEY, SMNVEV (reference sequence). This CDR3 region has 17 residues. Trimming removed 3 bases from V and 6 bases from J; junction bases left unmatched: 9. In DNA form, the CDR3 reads TGTGCCAGCAGTTTTCTACTAGCGGGAGGTGAGAGCAATGAGCAGTTCTTC. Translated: CASSFLLAGGESNEQFF.

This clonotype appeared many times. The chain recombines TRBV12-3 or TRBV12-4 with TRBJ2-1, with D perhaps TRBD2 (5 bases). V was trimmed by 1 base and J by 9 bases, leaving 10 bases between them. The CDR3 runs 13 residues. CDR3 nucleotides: TGTGCCAGCAGTTTAGGGGTTGGAGGTGAGCAGTTCTTC. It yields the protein CASSLGVGGEQFF.

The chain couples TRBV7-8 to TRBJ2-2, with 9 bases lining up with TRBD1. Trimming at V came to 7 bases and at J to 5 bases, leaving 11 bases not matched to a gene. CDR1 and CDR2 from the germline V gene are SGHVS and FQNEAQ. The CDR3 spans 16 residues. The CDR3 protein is CASNINRDRETGELFF. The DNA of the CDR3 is TGTGCCAGCAACATAAACCGGGACAGGGAAACCGGGGAGCTGTTTTTT.

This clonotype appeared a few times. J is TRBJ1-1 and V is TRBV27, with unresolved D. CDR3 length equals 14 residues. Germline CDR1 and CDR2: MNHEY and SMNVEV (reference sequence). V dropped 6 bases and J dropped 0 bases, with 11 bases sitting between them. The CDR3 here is CASSPDAMNTEAFF. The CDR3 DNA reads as TGTGCCAGCAGCCCCGACGCAATGAACACTGAAGCTTTCTTT.

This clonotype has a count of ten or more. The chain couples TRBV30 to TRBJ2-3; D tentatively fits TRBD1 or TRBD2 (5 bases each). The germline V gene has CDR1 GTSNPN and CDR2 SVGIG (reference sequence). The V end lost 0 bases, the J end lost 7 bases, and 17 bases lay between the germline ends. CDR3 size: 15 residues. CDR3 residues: CAWSVGGTQIHTQYF. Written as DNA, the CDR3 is TGTGCCTGGAGTGTTGGTGGGACCCAAATCCATACGCAGTATTTT.

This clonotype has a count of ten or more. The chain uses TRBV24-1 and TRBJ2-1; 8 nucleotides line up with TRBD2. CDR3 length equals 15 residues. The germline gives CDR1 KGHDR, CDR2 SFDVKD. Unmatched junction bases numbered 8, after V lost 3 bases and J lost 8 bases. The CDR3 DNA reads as TGTGCCACCAGTGATCGGACTAGCTGGAGCGATGAGCAGTTCTTC. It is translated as CATSDRTSWSDEQFF.

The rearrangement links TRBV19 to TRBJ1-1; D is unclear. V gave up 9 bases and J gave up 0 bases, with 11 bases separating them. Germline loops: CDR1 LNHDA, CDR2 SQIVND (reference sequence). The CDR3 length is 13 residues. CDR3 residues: CASHRDMNTEAFF. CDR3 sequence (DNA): TGTGCCAGCCACCGGGATATGAACACTGAAGCTTTCTTT. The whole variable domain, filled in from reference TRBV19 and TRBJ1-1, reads DGGITQSPKYLFRKEGQNVTLSCEQNLNHDAMYWYRQDPGQGLRLIYYSQIVNDFQKGDIAEGYSVSREKKESFPLTVTSAQKNPTAFYLCASHRDMNTEAFFGQGTRLTVV.

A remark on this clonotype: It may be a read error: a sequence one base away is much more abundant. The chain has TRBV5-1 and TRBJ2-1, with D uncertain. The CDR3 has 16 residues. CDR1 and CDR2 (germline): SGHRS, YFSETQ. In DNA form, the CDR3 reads TGTGCCGGCAGCTTAGGGTTGGGAAACGTCTACAATGAGCAGTTCTTC. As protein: CAGSLGLGNVYNEQFF.